This is a list of T cell receptor beta chains from one sample in a study of T-cell memory formation after mild COVID-19. MiXCR, run by TCRdb on the 5' RACE reads, gives a single entry per CDR3 protein. The table has about 270,000 distinct CDR3 sequences, 16% seen once. Material: PBMCs or a T cell subset sorted from them (not recorded which). The receptors here all came from a man between 18 and 35 years old who had mild COVID-19 (a few samples of this study predate the infection). Cell type and time point are not known. The CDR3 runs from the conserved cysteine through the conserved F or W. The order of the fields is D gene, clone size, J gene, V gene, CDR3 DNA, CDR3 protein. The D gene is left open where the match is weak. The size field is filled for only some rows; it gives once, few, many or a size class.

>NA|few|TRBJ2-3|TRBV4-3
TGCGCCAGCAGCCAAGGGGGGGTGCGCACAGATACGCAGTATTTT
CASSQGGVRTDTQYF
>TRBD2|NA|TRBJ2-1|TRBV12-3/TRBV12-4
TGTGCCAGCAGTGGACTAGCGGGGGGATTCTACAATGAGCAGTTCTTC
CASSGLAGGFYNEQFF
>TRBD1|NA|TRBJ2-5|TRBV27
TGTGCCAGCAGTCCCGGGACAGGGTTTGGAGAGACCCAGTACTTC
CASSPGTGFGETQYF
>NA|NA|TRBJ2-3|TRBV6-6
TGTGCCAGCAGTTACGGGTACAGGGGCACAGATACGCAGTATTTT
CASSYGYRGTDTQYF
>NA|many|TRBJ2-1|TRBV6-6
TGTGCCAGCAGTTACCTACCTAGCTATTACAATGAGCAGTTCTTC
CASSYLPSYYNEQFF
>NA|few|TRBJ1-4|TRBV7-6
TGTGCCAGCAGCCCCTCACCGTCCGATGAAAAACTGTTTTTT
CASSPSPSDEKLFF
>NA|NA|TRBJ1-4|TRBV7-2
TGTGCCAGCAGCTTAGGGGGGAGGGATGATGAAAAACTGTTTTTT
CASSLGGRDDEKLFF
>TRBD2|few|TRBJ2-3|TRBV7-2
TGTGCCAGCAGCTCCCTAGCGGATACTAGCACAGATACGCAGTATTTT
CASSSLADTSTDTQYF
>NA|NA|TRBJ2-7|TRBV6-1
TGTGCCAGCAGTGTCGAGGCGGGACAGCGTTACGAGCAGTACTTC
CASSVEAGQRYEQYF
>NA|few|TRBJ1-4|TRBV12-3/TRBV12-4
TGTGCCAGCAGTTTCGGGCAGGCCGAAAAACTGTTTTTT
CASSFGQAEKLFF
>NA|few|TRBJ1-1|TRBV27
TGTGCCAGCAGTTTATTAGGGCCGAACACTGAAGCTTTCTTT
CASSLLGPNTEAFF
>NA|NA|TRBJ2-1|TRBV7-6
TGTGCCAGCAGCACGGGCCTACCTGGCCATGAGCAGTTCTTC
CASSTGLPGHEQFF
>TRBD1|few|TRBJ2-5|TRBV24-1
TGTGCCACCAGTGCCGGGACAGGGTTTGGAGAGACCCAGTACTTC
CATSAGTGFGETQYF
>NA|NA|TRBJ1-1|TRBV7-3
TGTGCCAGCAGCCAAGCGGACGGGAACACTGAAGCTTTCTTT
CASSQADGNTEAFF
>TRBD1|few|TRBJ1-2|TRBV2
TGTGCCAGCAGTGAAGAGGGGGGACAGAGTATAACCTATGGCTACACCTTC
CASSEEGGQSITYGYTF
>NA|NA|TRBJ2-3|TRBV11-2
TGTGCCAGCAGCTTAGGTCCCTCGCTCACAGATACGCAGTATTTT
CASSLGPSLTDTQYF
>NA|NA|TRBJ1-4|TRBV27
TGTGCCAGCAGTCCAACCGCCCCTAGAGAAAAACTGTTTTTT
CASSPTAPREKLFF
>TRBD1|few|TRBJ1-2|TRBV12-3/TRBV12-4
TGTGCCAGCAGGGACAGGGGCGGGTATGGCTACACCTTC
CASRDRGGYGYTF
>NA|NA|TRBJ2-1|TRBV7-3
TGTGCCAGCAGCCTCGGACTATCCAACAATGAGCAGTTCTTC
CASSLGLSNNEQFF
>NA|NA|TRBJ1-1|TRBV12-3/TRBV12-4
TGTGCCAGCAGGATGGGGGGAACTGAAGCTTTCTTT
CASRMGGTEAFF
>TRBD1|NA|TRBJ2-5|TRBV4-3
TGCGCCAGCAGCCGAACGACAGGGTGGGAAGAGACCCAGTACTTC
CASSRTTGWEETQYF
>NA|many|TRBJ2-7|TRBV9
TGTGCCAGCAGCGCGGACGTCAGCCGGGCCTACGAGCAGTACTTC
CASSADVSRAYEQYF
>TRBD2|many|TRBJ2-1|TRBV20-1
TGCAGTGCTAGAGATGCCCTAGCGGGCTCCTACAATGAGCAGTTCTTC
CSARDALAGSYNEQFF
>NA|NA|TRBJ1-5|TRBV27
TGTGCCAGCAGTCCAAAGGGGCAGCCCCAGCATTTT
CASSPKGQPQHF
>NA|NA|TRBJ2-5|TRBV12-3/TRBV12-4
TGTGCCAGCACCAGGGGACTCCAAGAGACCCAGTACTTC
CASTRGLQETQYF
>TRBD1|many|TRBJ2-3|TRBV7-3
TGTGCCAGCAAGGACAGGGTCTCTGATACGCAGTATTTT
CASKDRVSDTQYF
>TRBD2|few|TRBJ2-5|TRBV20-1
TGCAGTGCCGGCCGACTAGCGGGGGAGGAGACCCAGTACTTC
CSAGRLAGEETQYF
>NA|few|TRBJ1-4|TRBV20-1
TGCAGTTTCAGGGGCCTTGGAGAAAAACTGTTTTTT
CSFRGLGEKLFF
>NA|NA|TRBJ2-1|TRBV11-2
TGTGCCAGCAGCATCCTCGTTACCAACTCCTGGAATGAGCAGTTCTTC
CASSILVTNSWNEQFF
>NA|few|TRBJ1-1|TRBV5-1
TGCGCCAGCAGCTTGGTCTGGCCGCGAGGGAACACTGAAGCTTTCTTT
CASSLVWPRGNTEAFF
>NA|NA|TRBJ2-3|TRBV7-9
TGTGCCAGCAGCAGGGCGGTCACAGATACGCAGTATTTT
CASSRAVTDTQYF
>NA|NA|TRBJ2-5|TRBV7-2
TGTGCCAGCAGCTTAGCGGTTTCGGAGACCCAGTACTTC
CASSLAVSETQYF
>NA|NA|TRBJ2-3|TRBV9
TGTGCCAGCAGCGTAGCGCCAGGGAATACAGATACGCAGTATTTT
CASSVAPGNTDTQYF